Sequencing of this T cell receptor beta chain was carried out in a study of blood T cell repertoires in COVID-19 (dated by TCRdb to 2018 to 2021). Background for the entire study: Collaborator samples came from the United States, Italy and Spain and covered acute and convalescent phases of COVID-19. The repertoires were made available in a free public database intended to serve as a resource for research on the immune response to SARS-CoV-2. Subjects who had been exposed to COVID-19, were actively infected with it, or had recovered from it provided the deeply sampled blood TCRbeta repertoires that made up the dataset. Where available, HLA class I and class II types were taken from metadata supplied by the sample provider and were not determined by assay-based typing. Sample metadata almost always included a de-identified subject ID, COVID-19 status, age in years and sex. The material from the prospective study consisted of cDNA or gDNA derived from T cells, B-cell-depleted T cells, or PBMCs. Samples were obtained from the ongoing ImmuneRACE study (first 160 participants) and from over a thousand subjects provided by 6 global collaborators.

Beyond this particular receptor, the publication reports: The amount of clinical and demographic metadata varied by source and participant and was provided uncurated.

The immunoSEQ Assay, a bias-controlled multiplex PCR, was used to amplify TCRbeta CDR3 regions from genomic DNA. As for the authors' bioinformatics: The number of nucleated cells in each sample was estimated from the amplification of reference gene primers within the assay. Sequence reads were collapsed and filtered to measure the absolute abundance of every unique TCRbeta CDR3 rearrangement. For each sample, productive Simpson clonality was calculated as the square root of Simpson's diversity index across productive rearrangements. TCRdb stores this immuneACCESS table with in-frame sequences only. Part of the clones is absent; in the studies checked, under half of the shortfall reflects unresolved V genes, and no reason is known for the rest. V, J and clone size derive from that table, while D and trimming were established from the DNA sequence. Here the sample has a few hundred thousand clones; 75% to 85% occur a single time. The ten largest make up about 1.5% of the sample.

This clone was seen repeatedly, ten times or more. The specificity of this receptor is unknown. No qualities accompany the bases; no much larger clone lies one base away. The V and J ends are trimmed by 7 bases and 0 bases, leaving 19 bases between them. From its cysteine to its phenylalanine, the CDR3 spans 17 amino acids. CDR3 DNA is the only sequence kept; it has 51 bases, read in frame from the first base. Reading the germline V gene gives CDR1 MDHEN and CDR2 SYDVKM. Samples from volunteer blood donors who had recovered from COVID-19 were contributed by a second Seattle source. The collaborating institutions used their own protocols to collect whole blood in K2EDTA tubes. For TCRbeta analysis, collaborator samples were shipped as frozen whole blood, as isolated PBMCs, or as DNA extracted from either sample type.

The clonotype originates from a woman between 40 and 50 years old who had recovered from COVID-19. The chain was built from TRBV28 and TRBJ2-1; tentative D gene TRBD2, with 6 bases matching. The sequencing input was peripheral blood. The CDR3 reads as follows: CASTSAGSPSSYNEQFF. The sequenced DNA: TGTGCCAGCACTAGCGCCGGGAGCCCCAGCTCCTACAATGAGCAGTTCTTC.